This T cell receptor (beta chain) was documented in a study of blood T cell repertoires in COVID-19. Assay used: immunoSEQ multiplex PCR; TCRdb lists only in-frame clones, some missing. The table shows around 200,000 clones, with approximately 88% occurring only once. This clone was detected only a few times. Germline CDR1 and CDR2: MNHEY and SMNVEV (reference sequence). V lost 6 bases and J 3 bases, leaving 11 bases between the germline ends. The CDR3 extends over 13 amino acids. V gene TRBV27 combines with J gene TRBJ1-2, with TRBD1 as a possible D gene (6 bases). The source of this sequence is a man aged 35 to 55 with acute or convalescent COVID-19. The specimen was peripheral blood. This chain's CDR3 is CASRDTGYYGYTF. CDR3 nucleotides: TGTGCCAGCAGGGATACAGGGTACTATGGCTACACCTTC.